This T cell receptor beta chain comes out of a study of shared clonotypes between healthy human individuals. In the study overall: Two female and a few male donors aged 18 to 49 were enrolled.

Study outcomes and limitations: The authors expected sequencing depth to affect clonotype sharing among donors. Clonotypes which were not shared had lower generation probabilities than clonotypes that all four donors shared.

In the case of this clone: Its antigen remains unknown.

Clones were read by immunoSEQ multiplex PCR, and TCRdb kept only the in-frame ones, dropping some. The data show 2 million to 2.5 million clones, around 95% seen once. V gave up 0 bases and J gave up 0 bases, with 7 bases separating them. Germline V gene lookup returns CDR1 SGHNT and CDR2 YYREEE (reference sequence). There are 15 residues in the CDR3. The sequencing input was naive CD4+ T cells sorted from blood. Documented subset: CD45RA+ positively selected. The chain combines TRBV5-4 with TRBJ1-3; D unclear. The origin of this receptor is a man younger than 35 in good health. The CDR3 spells CASSLGAVSGNTIYF. In DNA, the CDR3 is TGTGCCAGCAGCTTGGGTGCAGTCTCTGGAAACACCATATATTTT.